The sample holds one count of the clone carrying this TCR beta chain. Its target is not known. Germline loops: CDR1 LGHNA, CDR2 YNFKEQ. V lost 4 bases and J 2 bases, leaving 15 bases between the germline ends. This CDR3 contains 15 residues. Produced via immunoSEQ multiplex PCR; TCRdb's table is partial and in-frame only. The sample holds about 12,000 clones, less than 80% seen once. These data come from a study of chemoradiotherapy in HPV16-positive cancers. Study outcomes and limitations: HPV-responsive T-cell expansion during chemoradiotherapy was linked to improved recurrence-free survival in HPV16-positive patients.

This TCR was sampled from a human donor with HPV-associated anogenital cancer. The specimen was obtained from a patient who underwent chemoradiotherapy. V gene TRBV4-2 combines with J gene TRBJ2-7; a possible D gene is TRBD1 (7 bases). CDR3 DNA sequence: TGTGCCAGCAGCCCCCACGCGGGACAGCCCTACGAGCAGTACTTC. It encodes CASSPHAGQPYEQYF.